This TCR beta chain originates from a study of cytomegalovirus exposure and HLA in healthy donors. CDR3 size: 15 residues. Germline CDR1 and CDR2: SNHLY and FYNNEI. The V gene lost 6 bases and the J gene lost 1 base, with 13 bases spanning the gap. PCR amplification relied on 60 Vbeta primers (plus 13 Jbeta primers). Only in-frame clones appear in the TCRdb table, and some are missing; sequencing was by immunoSEQ multiplex PCR. The sample has roughly 100,000 clones; around 80% are singletons. With respect to this clone: No antigen is known for it.

General study results and limits: The authors later linked a missense DCLRE1C variant to TCR beta V- and J-gene trimming.

Sequenced input: PBMCs. V usage is TRBV2 and J usage is TRBJ1-3, with D tentatively TRBD1 (6 bases). The receptor was derived from a woman under 30 in good health and CMV-seropositive. In DNA, the CDR3 is TGTGCCAGCAGCTTCCCAGGGGAGTCTGGAAACACCATATATTTT. The encoded protein is CASSFPGESGNTIYF.